This T cell receptor beta chain was captured by sequencing in a study of blood T cell repertoires in COVID-19. Study context: The analysed material was cDNA or gDNA that came from T cells, B-cell-depleted T cells, or PBMCs.

This clone was seen more than once but under ten times. The CDR3 has 14 residues. Germline CDR1 SEHNR, CDR2 FQNEAQ (reference sequence). The J segment lost 5 bases and the V segment lost 4 bases, leaving 5 bases of the junction unmatched. Profiling relied on immunoSEQ multiplex PCR, and the TCRdb table lists in-frame clones only, not all of them. The data hold about 440,000 clones, with approximately 90% observed a single time. The clonotype comes from a woman in her forties or fifties with COVID-19, enrolled during active disease. The rearrangement links TRBV7-9 to TRBJ1-1, with 9 bases aligning to TRBD1. Sequenced input: peripheral blood. The CDR3 protein is CASSSTGGTTEAFF. DNA for the CDR3: TGTGCCAGCAGCTCGACAGGGGGAACGACTGAAGCTTTCTTT.